This T cell receptor beta chain derives from a study of CD8 T cells in Susac syndrome. Study-wide results and caveats: There was no clonal expansion in the CD4+ T cell repertoires of Susac syndrome. As the study acknowledged, the number of individuals in its TCR sequencing and HLA analysis was relatively small.

Comments on this clonotype: Its antigen is undetermined.

The CDR3 runs to 16 residues. V trimming: 4 bases; J trimming: 5 bases; junction bases outside the gene matches: 9. From germline, CDR1 is SGHRS and CDR2 YFSETQ. An amount of RNA that ranged from roughly 0.5 to 1 ug was reverse transcribed with random hexamers. Multiplex PCR with immunoSEQ amplified the TCR beta CDR3 across 54 Vbeta and 13 Jbeta. A single record per CDR3 protein comes from TCRdb applying MiXCR to the immunoSEQ multiplex PCR reads. The sample holds roughly 150,000 distinct CDR3 sequences; approximately 96% are singletons and the top ten take 0.16%. Negative isolation yielded CD8+ and CD4+ T cells; FACS enriched TEMRA cells.

This receptor was taken from a human donor with Susac syndrome. The chain recombines TRBV5-1 with TRBJ2-5; 12 bases align to TRBD1. Specimen: CD4+ T cells from PBMCs. CDR3 protein: CASSLTGTGGGETQYF. CDR3 DNA: TGCGCCAGCAGCCTGACCGGGACAGGGGGCGGTGAGACCCAGTACTTC.